This TCR beta chain was observed in a study of PD-1 blockade in classical Hodgkin lymphoma. The study's findings and limits: CD4+ TCR diversity climbed significantly by C4D1, unlike CD8+ TCR diversity. Patients were excluded if nivolumab began under 1 year after ASCT (the autologous transplant).

The method was immunoSEQ multiplex PCR; TCRdb's version includes in-frame clones alone and lacks a portion of them. The data hold 12,000 or so clones, with roughly 80% observed a single time. As concerns this clone: Its antigen is still unknown.

Exposure to brentuximab vedotin varied, and each patient had relapsed following autologous stem cell transplantation. Magnetic negative selection of thawed PBMCs yielded the CD8+ T cells. This receptor was taken from a human donor with classical Hodgkin lymphoma. The sequenced sample was CD8+ T cells from blood, obtained at baseline.

DNA of the CDR3: TGTGCCAGCAGTTTTATTCCCCAAGAGACCCAGTACTTC. Its protein product is CASSFIPQETQYF. V gene TRBV27 combines with J gene TRBJ2-5, with D hard to call. This CDR3 has 13 residues. V was clipped by 3 bases and J by 1 base, with 6 bases between them. Germline lookup yields CDR1 MNHEY and CDR2 SMNVEV (reference sequence).